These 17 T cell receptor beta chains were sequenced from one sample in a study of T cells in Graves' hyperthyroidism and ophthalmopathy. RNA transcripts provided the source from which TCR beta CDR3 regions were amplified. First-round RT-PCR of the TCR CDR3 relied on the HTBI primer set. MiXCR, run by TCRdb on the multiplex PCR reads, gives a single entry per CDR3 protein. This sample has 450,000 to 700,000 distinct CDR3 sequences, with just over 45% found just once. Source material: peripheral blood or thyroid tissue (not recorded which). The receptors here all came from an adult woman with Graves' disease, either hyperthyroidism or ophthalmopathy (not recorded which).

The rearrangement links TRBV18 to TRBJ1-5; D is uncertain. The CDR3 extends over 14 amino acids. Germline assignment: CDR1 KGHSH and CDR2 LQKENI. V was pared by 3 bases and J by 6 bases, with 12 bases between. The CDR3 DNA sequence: TGTGCCAGCTCACCCCAAACCAGTGTTCAGCCCCAGCATTTT. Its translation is CASSPQTSVQPQHF.

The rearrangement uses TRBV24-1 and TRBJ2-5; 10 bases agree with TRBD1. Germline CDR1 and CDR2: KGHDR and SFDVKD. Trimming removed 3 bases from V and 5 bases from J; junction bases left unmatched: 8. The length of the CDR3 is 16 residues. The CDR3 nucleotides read TGTGCCACCAGTGATGCCGGGACAGGGGAACGGGAGACCCAGTACTTC. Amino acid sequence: CATSDAGTGERETQYF.

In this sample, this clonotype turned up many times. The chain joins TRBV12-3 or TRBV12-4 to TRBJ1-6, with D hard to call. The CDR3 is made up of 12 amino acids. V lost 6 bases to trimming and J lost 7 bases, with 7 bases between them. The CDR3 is CASRGPNSPLHF. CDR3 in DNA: TGTGCCAGCAGAGGGCCGAATTCACCCCTCCACTTT.

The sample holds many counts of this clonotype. CDR3 sequence: CASRGINYEQYF. The CDR3 nucleotides read TGTGCCAGCAGAGGGATCAACTACGAGCAGTACTTC. The V and J genes are TRBV6-5 and TRBJ2-7, with D uncertain. The length of the CDR3 is 12 residues. Germline CDR1 MNHEY, CDR2 SVGAGI. The V gene lost 6 bases and the J gene lost 3 bases, with 9 bases spanning the gap.

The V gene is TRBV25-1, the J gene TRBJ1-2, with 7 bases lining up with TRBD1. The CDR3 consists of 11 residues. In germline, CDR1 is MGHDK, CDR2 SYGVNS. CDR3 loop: CAVQGIDGYTF. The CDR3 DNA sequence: TGTGCTGTACAGGGGATCGATGGCTACACCTTC.

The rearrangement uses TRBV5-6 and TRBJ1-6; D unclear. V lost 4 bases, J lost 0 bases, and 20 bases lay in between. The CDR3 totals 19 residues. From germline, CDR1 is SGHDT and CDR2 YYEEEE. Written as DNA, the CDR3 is TGTGCCAGCAGCCCCGGCGGGGAGACCGTTCTCTCCTATAATTCACCCCTCCACTTT. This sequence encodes CASSPGGETVLSYNSPLHF.

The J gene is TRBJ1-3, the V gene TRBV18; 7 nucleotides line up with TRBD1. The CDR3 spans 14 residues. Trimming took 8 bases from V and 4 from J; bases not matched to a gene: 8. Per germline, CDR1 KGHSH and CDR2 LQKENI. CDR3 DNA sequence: TGTGCCAGCGCACAGGGGATCTCAGGAAACACCATATATTTT. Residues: CASAQGISGNTIYF.

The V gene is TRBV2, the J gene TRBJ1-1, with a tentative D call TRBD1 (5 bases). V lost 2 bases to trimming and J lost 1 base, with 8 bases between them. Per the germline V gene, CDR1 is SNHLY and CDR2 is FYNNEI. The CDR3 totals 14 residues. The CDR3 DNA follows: TGTGCCAGCAGTGAACAGGGAAGGAACACTGAAGCTTTCTTT. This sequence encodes CASSEQGRNTEAFF.

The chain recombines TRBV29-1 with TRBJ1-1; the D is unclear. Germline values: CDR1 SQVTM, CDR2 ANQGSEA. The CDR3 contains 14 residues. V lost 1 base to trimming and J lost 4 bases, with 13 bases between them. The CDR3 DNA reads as TGCAGCGTTGAAGGGGCAGAATGGGGCACTGAAGCTTTCTTT. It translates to CSVEGAEWGTEAFF.

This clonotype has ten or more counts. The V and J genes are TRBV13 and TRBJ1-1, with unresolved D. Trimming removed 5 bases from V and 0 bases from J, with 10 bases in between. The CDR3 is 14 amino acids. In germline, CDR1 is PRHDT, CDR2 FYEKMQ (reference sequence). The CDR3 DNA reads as TGTGCCAGCAGCCAAGGCACCATGAACACTGAAGCTTTCTTT. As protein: CASSQGTMNTEAFF. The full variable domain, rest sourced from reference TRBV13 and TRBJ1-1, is AAGVIQSPRHLIKEKRETATLKCYPIPRHDTVYWYQQGPGQDPQFLISFYEKMQSDKGSIPDRFSAQQFSDYHSELNMSSLELGDSALYFCASSQGTMNTEAFFGQGTRLTVV.

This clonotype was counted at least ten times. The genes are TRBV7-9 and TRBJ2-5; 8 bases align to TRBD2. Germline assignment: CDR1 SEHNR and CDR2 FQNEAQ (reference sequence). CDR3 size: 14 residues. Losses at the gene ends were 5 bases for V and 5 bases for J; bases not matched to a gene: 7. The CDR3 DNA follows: TGTGCCAGCAGCGACACCCGCGGGGGGGAGACCCAGTACTTC. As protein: CASSDTRGGETQYF.

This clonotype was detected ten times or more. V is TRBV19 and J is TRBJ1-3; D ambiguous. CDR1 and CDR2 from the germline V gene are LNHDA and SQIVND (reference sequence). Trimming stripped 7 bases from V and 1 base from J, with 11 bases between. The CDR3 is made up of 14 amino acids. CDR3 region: CASTEMGSGNTIYF. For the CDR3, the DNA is TGTGCCAGTACCGAGATGGGATCTGGAAACACCATATATTTT.

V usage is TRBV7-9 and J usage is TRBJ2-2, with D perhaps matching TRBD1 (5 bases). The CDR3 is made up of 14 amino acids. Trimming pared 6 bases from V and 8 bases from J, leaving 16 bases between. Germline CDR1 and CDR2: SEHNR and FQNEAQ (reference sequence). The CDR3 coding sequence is TGTGCCAGCAGTCCTGACAGTCGAATAGGGGAGCTGTTTTTT. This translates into CASSPDSRIGELFF.

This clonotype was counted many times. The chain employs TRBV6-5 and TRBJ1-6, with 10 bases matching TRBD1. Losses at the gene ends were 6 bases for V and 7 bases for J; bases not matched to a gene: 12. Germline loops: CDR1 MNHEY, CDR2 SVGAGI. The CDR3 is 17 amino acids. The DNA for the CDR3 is TGTGCCAGCAGGGCGAAGGGGACAGGGGCCCTAAATTCACCCCTCCACTTT. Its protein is CASRAKGTGALNSPLHF.

CDR3 DNA: TGTGCCAGCAGGAGGACAGGGGGGGATGGCTACACCTTC. Protein sequence: CASRRTGGDGYTF. The chain joins TRBV2 to TRBJ1-2; 10 bases fit TRBD1. After removal of 6 bases from V and 6 bases from J, the junction contained 4 bases not matched to a gene. The CDR3 is 13 amino acids. Germline CDR1 reads SNHLY; CDR2 reads FYNNEI.

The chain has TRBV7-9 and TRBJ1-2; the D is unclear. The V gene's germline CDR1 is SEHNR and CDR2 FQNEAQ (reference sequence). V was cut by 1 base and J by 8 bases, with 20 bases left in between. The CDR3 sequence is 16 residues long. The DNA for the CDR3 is TGTGCCAGCAGCTTAGGGAGTTCTCGGAGTCGATACGGCTACACCTTC. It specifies CASSLGSSRSRYGYTF.

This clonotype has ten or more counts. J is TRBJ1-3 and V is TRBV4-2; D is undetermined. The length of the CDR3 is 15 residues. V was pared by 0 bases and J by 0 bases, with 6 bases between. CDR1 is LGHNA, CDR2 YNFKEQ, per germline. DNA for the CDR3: TGTGCCAGCAGCCAAGATCGGAGCTCTGGAAACACCATATATTTT. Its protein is CASSQDRSSGNTIYF.